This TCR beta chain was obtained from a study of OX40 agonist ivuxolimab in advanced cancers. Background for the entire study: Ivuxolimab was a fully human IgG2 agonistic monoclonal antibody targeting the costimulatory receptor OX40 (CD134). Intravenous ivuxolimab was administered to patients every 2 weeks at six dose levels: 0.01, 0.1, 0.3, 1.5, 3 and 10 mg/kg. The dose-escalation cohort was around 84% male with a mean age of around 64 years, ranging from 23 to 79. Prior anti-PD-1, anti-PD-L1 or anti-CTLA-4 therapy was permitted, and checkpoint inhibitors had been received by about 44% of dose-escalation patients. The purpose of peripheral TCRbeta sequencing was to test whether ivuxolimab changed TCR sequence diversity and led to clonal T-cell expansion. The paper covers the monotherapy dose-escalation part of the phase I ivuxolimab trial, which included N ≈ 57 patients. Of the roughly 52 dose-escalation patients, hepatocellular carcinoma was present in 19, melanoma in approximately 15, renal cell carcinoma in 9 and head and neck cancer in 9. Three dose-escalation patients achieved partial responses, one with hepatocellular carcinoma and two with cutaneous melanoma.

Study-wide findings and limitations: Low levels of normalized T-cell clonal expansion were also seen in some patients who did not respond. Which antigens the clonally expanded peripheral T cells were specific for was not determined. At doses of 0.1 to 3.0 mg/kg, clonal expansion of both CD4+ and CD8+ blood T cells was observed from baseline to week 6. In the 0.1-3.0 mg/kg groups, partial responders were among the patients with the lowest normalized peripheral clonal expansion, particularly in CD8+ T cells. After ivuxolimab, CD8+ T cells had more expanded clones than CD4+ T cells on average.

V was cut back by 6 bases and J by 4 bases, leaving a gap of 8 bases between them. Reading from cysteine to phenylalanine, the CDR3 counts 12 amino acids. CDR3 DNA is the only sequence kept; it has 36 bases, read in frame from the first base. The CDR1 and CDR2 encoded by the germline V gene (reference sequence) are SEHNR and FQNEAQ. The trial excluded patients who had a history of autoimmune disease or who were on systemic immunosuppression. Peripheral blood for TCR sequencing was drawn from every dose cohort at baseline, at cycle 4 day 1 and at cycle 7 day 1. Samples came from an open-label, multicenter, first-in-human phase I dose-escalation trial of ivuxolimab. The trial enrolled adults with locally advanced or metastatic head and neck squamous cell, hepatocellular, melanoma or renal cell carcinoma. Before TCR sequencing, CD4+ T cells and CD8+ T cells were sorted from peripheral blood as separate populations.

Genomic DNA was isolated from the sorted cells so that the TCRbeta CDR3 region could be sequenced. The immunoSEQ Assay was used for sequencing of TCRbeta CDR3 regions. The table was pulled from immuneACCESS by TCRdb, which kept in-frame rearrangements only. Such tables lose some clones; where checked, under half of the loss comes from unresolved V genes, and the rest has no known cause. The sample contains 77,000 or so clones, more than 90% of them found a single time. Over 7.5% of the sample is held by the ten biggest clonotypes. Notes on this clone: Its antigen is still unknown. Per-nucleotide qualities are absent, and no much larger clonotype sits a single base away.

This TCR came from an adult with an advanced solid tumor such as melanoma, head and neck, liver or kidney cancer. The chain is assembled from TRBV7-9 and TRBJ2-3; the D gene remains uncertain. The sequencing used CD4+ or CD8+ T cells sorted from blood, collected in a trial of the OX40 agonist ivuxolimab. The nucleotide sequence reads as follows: TGTGCCAGCAGTCGACACCCAGATACGCAGTATTTT. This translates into CASSRHPDTQYF. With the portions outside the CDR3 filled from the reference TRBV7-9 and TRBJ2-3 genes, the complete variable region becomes DTGVSQNPRHKITKRGQNVTFRCDPISEHNRLYWYRQTLGQGPEFLTYFQNEAQLEKSRLLSDRFSAERPKGSFSTLEIQRTEQGDSAMYLCASSRHPDTQYFGPGTRLTVL.